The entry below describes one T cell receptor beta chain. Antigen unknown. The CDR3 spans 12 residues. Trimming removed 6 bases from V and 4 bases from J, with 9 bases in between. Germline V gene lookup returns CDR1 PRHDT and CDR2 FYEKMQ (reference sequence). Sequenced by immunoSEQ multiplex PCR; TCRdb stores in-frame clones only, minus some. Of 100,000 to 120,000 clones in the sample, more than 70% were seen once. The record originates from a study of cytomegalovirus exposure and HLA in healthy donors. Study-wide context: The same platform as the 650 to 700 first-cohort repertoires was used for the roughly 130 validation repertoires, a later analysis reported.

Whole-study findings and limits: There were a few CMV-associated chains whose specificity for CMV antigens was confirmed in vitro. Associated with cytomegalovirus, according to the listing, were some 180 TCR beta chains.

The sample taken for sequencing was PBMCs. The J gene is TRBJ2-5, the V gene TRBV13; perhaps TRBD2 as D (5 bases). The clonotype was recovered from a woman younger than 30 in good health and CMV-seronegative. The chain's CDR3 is CASRAGVETQYF. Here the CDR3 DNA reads TGTGCCAGCAGGGCGGGTGTAGAGACCCAGTACTTC. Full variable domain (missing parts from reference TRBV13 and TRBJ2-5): AAGVIQSPRHLIKEKRETATLKCYPIPRHDTVYWYQQGPGQDPQFLISFYEKMQSDKGSIPDRFSAQQFSDYHSELNMSSLELGDSALYFCASRAGVETQYFGPGTRLLVL.